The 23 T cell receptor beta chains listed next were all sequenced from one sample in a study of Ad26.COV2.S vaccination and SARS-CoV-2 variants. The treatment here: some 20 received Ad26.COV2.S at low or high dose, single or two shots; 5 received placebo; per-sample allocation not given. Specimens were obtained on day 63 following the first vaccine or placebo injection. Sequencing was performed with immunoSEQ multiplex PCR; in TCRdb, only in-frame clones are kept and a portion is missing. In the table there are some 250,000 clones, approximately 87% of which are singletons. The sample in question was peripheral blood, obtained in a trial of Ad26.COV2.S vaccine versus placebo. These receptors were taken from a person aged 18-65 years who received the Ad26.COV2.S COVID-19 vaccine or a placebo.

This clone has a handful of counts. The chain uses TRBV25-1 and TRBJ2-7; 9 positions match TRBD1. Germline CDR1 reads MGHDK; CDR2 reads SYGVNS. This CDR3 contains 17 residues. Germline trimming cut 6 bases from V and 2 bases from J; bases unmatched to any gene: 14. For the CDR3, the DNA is TGTGCCAGCAGAGCAAAATCTCCCGGGACAGGGCCCTACGAGCAGTACTTC. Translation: CASRAKSPGTGPYEQYF.

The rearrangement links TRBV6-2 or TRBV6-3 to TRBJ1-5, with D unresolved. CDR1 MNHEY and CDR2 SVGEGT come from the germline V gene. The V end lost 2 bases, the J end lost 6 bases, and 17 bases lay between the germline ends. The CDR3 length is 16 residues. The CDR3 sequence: CASSYGREPASQPQHF. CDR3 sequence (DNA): TGTGCCAGCAGTTACGGACGGGAACCCGCGAGTCAGCCCCAGCATTTT.

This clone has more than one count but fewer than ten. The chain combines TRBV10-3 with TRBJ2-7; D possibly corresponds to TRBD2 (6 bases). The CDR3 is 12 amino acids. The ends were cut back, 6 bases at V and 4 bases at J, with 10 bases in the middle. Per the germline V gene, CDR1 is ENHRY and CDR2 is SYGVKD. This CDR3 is CAIRTREYEQYF. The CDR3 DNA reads TGTGCCATCAGGACTAGGGAGTACGAGCAGTACTTC.

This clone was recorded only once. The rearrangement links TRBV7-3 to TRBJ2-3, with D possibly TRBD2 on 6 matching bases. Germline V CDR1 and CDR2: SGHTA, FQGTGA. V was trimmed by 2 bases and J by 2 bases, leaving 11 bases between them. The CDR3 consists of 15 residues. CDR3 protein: CASSLGGIYTDTQYF. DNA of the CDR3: TGTGCCAGCAGCTTAGGGGGGATATACACAGATACGCAGTATTTT.

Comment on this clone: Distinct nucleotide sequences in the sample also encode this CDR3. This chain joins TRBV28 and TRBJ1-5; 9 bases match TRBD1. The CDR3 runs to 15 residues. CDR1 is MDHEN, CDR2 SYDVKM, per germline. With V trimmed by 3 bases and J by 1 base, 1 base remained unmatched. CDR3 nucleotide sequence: TGTGCCAGCAGTTTGGGGACAGGGAGCAATCAGCCCCAGCATTTT. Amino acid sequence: CASSLGTGSNQPQHF.

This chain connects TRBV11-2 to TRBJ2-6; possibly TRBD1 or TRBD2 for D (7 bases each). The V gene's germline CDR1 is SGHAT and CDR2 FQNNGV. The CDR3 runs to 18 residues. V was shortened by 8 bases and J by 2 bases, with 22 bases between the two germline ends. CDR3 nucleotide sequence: TGTGCCAGCGCATCCCGGGGAGGGGGCGTCACTGGGGCCAACGTCCTGACTTTC. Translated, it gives CASASRGGGVTGANVLTF.

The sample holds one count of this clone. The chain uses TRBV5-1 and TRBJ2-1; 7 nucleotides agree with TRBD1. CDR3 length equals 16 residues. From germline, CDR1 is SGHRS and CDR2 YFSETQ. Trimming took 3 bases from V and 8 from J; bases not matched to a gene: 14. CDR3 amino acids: CASSSPPDRYFYEQFF. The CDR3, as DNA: TGCGCCAGCAGCTCTCCCCCGGACAGGTATTTTTATGAGCAGTTCTTC.

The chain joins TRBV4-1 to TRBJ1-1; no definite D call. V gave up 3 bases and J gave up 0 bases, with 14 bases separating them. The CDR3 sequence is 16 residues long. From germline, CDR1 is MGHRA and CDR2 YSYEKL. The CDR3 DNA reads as TGCGCCAGCAGCCAGCTACCCTGGTGGATGAACACTGAAGCTTTCTTT. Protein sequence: CASSQLPWWMNTEAFF.

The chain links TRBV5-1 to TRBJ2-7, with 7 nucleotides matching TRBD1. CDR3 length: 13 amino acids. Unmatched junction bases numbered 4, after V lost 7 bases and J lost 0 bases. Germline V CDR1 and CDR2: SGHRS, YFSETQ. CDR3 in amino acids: CASRQGFSYEQYF. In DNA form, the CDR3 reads TGCGCCAGCCGACAGGGATTCTCCTACGAGCAGTACTTC.

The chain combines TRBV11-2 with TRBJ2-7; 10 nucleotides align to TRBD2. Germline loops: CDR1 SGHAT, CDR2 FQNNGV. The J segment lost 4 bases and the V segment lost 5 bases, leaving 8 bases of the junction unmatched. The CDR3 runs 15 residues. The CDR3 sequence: CASSPGTSGKYEQYF. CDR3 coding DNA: TGTGCCAGCAGCCCCGGAACTAGCGGGAAATACGAGCAGTACTTC.

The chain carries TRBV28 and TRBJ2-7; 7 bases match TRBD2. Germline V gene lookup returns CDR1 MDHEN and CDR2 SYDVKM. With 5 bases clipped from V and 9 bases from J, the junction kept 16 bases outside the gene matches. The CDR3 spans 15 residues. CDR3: CASSGGAGILRAQYF. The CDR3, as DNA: TGTGCCAGCAGTGGGGGAGCGGGGATCCTACGAGCGCAGTACTTC.

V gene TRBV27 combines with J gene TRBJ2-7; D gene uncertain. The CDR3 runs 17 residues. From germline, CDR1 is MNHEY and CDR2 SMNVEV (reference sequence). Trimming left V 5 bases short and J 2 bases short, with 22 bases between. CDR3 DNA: TGTGCCAGCAGTGAAACGGATCTTTTTGGCAGCCCCTACGAGCAGTACTTC. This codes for CASSETDLFGSPYEQYF.

The CDR3: CASSLDLAGAYEQYF. The DNA for the CDR3 is TGCGCCAGCAGCCTGGACCTAGCGGGGGCATACGAGCAGTACTTC. The rearrangement joins TRBV4-3 to TRBJ2-7, with 10 positions matching TRBD2. The CDR3 totals 15 residues. Germline V CDR1 and CDR2: LGHNA, YSLEER. The V gene end was trimmed by 4 bases and the J gene end by 4 bases; junction bases not matched to a gene: 7.

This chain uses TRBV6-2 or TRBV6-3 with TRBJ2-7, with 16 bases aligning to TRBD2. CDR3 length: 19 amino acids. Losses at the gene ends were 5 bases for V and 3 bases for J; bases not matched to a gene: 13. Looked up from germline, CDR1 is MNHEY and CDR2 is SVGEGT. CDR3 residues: CASSPGTSGRAGVLYEQYF. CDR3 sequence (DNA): TGTGCCAGCAGTCCGGGGACTAGCGGGAGGGCCGGAGTCCTCTACGAGCAGTACTTC.

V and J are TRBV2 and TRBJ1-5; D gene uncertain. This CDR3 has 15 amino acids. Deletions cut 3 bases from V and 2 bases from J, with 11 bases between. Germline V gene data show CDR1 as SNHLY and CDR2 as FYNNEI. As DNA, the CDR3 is TGTGCCAGCAGTGAGGACCCACCGGGCAATCAGCCCCAGCATTTT. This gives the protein CASSEDPPGNQPQHF.

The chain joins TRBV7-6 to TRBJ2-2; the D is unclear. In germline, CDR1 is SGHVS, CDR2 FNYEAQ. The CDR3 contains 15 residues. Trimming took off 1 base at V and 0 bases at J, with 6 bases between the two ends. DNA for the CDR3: TGTGCCAGCAGCTTAGGGACCGCGAACACCGGGGAGCTGTTTTTT. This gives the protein CASSLGTANTGELFF.

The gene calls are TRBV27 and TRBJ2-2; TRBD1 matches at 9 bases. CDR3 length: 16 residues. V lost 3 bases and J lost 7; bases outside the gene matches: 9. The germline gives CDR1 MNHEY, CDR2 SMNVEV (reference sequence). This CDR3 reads CASSFRRTGENGELFF. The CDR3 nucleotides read TGTGCCAGCAGTTTCAGGAGGACAGGGGAGAACGGGGAGCTGTTTTTT.

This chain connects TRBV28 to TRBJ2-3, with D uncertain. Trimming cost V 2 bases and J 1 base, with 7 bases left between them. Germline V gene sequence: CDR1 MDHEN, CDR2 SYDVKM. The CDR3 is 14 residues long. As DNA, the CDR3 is TGTGCCAGCAGTTTAGCTGGGGGCACAGATACGCAGTATTTT. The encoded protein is CASSLAGGTDTQYF. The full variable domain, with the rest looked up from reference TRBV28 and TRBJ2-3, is DVKVTQSSRYLVKRTGEKVFLECVQDMDHENMFWYRQDPGLGLRLIYFSYDVKMKEKGDIPEGYSVSREKKERFSLILESASTNQTSMYLCASSLAGGTDTQYFGPGTRLTVL.

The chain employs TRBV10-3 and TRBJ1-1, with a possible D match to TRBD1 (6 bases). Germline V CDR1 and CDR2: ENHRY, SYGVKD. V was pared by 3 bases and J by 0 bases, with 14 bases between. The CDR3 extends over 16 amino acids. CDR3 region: CAISDLQGGMNTEAFF. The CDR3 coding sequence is TGTGCCATCAGTGACCTACAGGGTGGCATGAACACTGAAGCTTTCTTT.

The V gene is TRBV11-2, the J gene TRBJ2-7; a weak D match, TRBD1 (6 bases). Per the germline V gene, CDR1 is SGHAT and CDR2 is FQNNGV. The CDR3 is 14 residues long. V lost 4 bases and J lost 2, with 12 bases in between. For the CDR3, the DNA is TGTGCCAGCAGCTCAACGGGACAAACCTACGAGCAGTACTTC. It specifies CASSSTGQTYEQYF.

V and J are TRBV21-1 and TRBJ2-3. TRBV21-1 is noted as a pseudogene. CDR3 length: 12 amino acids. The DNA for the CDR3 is TGTGCCAGCAACCCGACCGGAGATACGCAGTATTTT. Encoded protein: CASNPTGDTQYF.

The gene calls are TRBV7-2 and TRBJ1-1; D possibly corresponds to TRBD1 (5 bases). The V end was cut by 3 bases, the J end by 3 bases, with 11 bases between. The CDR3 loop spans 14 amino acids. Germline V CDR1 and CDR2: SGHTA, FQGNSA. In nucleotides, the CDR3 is TGTGCCAGCAGCTTCCCCGGGACCCACACTGAAGCTTTCTTT. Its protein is CASSFPGTHTEAFF. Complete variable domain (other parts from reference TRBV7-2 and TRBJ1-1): GAGVSQSPSNKVTEKGKDVELRCDPISGHTALYWYRQSLGQGLEFLIYFQGNSAPDKSGLPSDRFSAERTGGSVSTLTIQRTQQEDSAVYLCASSFPGTHTEAFFGQGTRLTVV.

The CDR3 DNA is TGTGCCAGCAGTTTTCTCAGGGGGTCAAATGAGCAGTTCTTC. Amino acid sequence: CASSFLRGSNEQFF. This rearrangement joins TRBV6-2 or TRBV6-3 to TRBJ2-1; the match to TRBD1 covers 7 bases. V lost 4 bases, J lost 7 bases, and 7 bases stayed unmatched. This CDR3 has 14 residues. Germline CDR1 is MNHEY and CDR2 is SVGEGT.